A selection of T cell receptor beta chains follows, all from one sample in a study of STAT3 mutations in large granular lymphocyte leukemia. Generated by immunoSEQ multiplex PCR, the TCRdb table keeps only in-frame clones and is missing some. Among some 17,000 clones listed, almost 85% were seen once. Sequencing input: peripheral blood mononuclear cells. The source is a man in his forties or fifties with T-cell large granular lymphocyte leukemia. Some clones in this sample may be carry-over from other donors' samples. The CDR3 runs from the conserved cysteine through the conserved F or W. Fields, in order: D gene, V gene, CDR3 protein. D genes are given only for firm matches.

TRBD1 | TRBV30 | CAWIRRGTRDYGYTF
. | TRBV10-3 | CAISENGGTYNSPLHF
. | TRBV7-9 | CASSALIAGLGYTF
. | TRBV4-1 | CASSQNTEAFF
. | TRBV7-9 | CASSLSYVGNIQYF
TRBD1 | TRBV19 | CASSIRTGDNQPQHF
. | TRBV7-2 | CASSWRAYNEQFF
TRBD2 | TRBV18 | CASSPRGRGEQYF
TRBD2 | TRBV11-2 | CASSLLAGYEQYF
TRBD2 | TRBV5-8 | CASSLGTSGGRETQYF
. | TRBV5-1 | CASSSGSTGNEKLFF
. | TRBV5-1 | CASSPMARNTEAFF
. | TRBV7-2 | CASSSQENQPQHF
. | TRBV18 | CASSPGAAPQETQYF
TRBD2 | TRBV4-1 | CASSPVLTSGRGRTGELFF
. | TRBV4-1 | CASSQEGLTGGYTF
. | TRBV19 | CASSIVAGKETQYF
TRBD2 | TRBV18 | CASSRTSGGNTGELFF
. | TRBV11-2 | CASSFRNRDQYF
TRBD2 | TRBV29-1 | CSASLAASYNEQFF
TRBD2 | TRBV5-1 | CASSLGYGGSTGDTQYF
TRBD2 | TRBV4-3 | CASSQEGSGSEQYF
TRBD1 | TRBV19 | CASSSTGRGTEAFF
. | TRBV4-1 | CASSQENPLGANQPQHF
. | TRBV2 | CASLGGATGSWYF
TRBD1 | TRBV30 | CAWSPDRGQPQHF
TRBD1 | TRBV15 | CATSWGQGGGYTF
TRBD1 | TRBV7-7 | CASSSDREETQYF
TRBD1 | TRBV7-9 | CASGVQGYDYGYTF
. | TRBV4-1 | CASSQEGGTNTGELFF
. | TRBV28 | CASLGQPGREQYF
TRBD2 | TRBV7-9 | CASSLSGGLAGLYEQYF
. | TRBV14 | CASSTRQVASGNTIYF
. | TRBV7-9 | CASSVPSEGDEQYF
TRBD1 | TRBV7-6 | CASSLVEGTGTGTQYF
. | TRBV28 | CASSRGDYGYTF
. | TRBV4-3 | CASSQDAGLETQYF
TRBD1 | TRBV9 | CASSEGTGGTGELFF
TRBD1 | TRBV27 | CASSLYRGLASEQYF
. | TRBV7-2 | CASSSTGTVGRETQYF
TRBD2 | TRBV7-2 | CASSLALAGAYEQYF
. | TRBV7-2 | CASSLGWYEKLFF
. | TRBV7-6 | CASSLDAGVFYEQYF
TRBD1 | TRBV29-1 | CSVIRDRVGYEQYF
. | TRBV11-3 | CASSFDFSDTQYF
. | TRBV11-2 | CASSDRDDTDTQYF
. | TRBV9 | CASSVHSWGADTQYF
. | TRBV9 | CASSVDSLPTEQYF
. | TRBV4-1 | CASSQGTDSYEQYF
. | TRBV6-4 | CASSDSAGTDTQYF
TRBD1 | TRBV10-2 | CASSDLTGLGPGELFF
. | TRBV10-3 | CAITGGDNEQFF
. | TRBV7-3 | CASSSTQDGELFF
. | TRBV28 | CASSLSVGASGNTIYF
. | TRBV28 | CASSLTEQYF